Given below is one T cell receptor beta chain in context. This sample was included in a study of blood T cell repertoires in COVID-19. Overall study context: PBMCs, B-cell-depleted T cells, or T cells provided the cDNA or gDNA that made up the material.

The germline V gene has CDR1 MDHEN and CDR2 SYDVKM. The CDR3 runs to 13 residues. J lost 7 bases, V lost 10 bases, and 12 bases had no gene match. Under the authors' procedure: Estimation of nucleated cell counts relied on the amplification of reference gene primers. The method was immunoSEQ multiplex PCR; TCRdb's version includes in-frame clones alone and lacks a portion of them. The V and J calls and the clone size are those of that table, but D and trimming were determined from the DNA. The profile shows a few hundred thousand clones, more than 70% of them singletons. Input material: peripheral blood. This chain connects TRBV28 to TRBJ2-7; 8 positions match TRBD1. The TCR sequence derives from a man older than 75 with acute or convalescent COVID-19. CDR3 bases: TGTGCCACCAATGGACAGGGAGAGTCTGAGCAGTACTTC. It yields the protein CATNGQGESEQYF.